This TCR beta chain appears in the sequencing data of a study of vaccination and CD4 T cells after COVID-19. Study results and caveats: Nearly all convalescent vaccine-specific clones, 304 of 307, recognized only SARS-CoV-2 spike.

Comment on this clonotype: Antigen unknown.

The CDR3 totals 15 residues. Trimming cost V 0 bases and J 7 bases, with 16 bases left between them. The germline V gene encodes CDR1 SGHNT and CDR2 YYREEE (reference sequence). The treatment was: roughly 10-day PBMC culture with coronavirus spike peptide pools or control peptides (ViraFEST assay). The Oncomine TCR Beta short-read assay was what sequenced the DNA obtained from cultured CD4+ T cells. DNA came from CD4+ T cells after culture. TCRdb re-called the PCR reads through MiXCR, storing one row per CDR3 protein. The repertoire holds 20,000 to 25,000 distinct CDR3 sequences, with approximately 30% as singletons.

The source material was cultured CD4+ T cells from blood. The chain joins TRBV5-4 to TRBJ1-2; D possibly corresponds to TRBD1 (5 bases). The sequence was obtained from a human donor with COVID-19. Here the CDR3 DNA reads TGTGCCAGCAGCTTGGCCCTGCTAGGGCAGGGTGGCTACACCTTC. Amino acids: CASSLALLGQGGYTF.